This is a list of T cell receptor beta chains from one sample in a study of blood T cell repertoires in COVID-19. Clones were read by immunoSEQ multiplex PCR, and TCRdb kept only the in-frame ones, dropping some. Of some 260,000 clones listed, nearly 90% are singletons. The sample consisted of peripheral blood. These TCRs come from a woman in her twenties or thirties with acute or convalescent COVID-19. The CDR3 runs from the conserved cysteine through the conserved F or W. Fields, in order: clone size, D gene, J gene, V gene, CDR3 protein, CDR3 DNA. D genes are given only for firm matches. For some rows the clone size is stated as once, few or many, or as a class when expanded; others skip it.

NA	NA	TRBJ2-7	TRBV29-1	CSVGELYEQYF	TGCAGCGTTGGCGAACTATACGAGCAGTACTTC
NA	NA	TRBJ1-3	TRBV21-1	CASSTVTGANTIYF	TGTGCCAGCAGCACTGTGACAGGGGCAAACACCATATATTTT
NA	TRBD1	TRBJ2-7	TRBV13	CASSLPTGGRYEQYF	TGTGCCAGCAGCTTACCGACAGGGGGTAGGTACGAGCAGTACTTC
once	TRBD1	TRBJ2-1	TRBV11-3	CASRHYRGQNNEQFF	TGTGCCAGCAGGCATTACAGGGGGCAAAACAATGAGCAGTTCTTC
NA	TRBD2	TRBJ2-7	TRBV6-5	CASRTSGRAAEQYF	TGTGCCAGCCGGACTAGCGGGAGGGCGGCCGAGCAGTACTTC
NA	TRBD2	TRBJ2-1	TRBV15	CATSRGTSGEYNEQFF	TGTGCCACCAGCAGAGGGACTAGCGGGGAGTACAATGAGCAGTTCTTC
NA	NA	TRBJ2-7	TRBV21-1	CASSKGMFRGRWNEQYF	TGTGCCAGCAGCAAAGGTATGTTCAGGGGGCGTTGGAACGAGCAGTACTTC
NA	TRBD2	TRBJ2-1	TRBV19	CASSIGGLAGRNEQFF	TGTGCCAGTAGTATCGGTGGACTAGCGGGACGGAATGAGCAGTTCTTC
NA	NA	TRBJ2-1	TRBV9	CASSVAGLVDNEQFF	TGTGCCAGCAGCGTAGCGGGTCTCGTCGACAATGAGCAGTTCTTC
NA	TRBD1	TRBJ2-2	TRBV11-3	CASSPQGALATGELFF	TGTGCCAGCAGCCCACAGGGGGCGTTAGCCACCGGGGAGCTGTTTTTT
few	TRBD2	TRBJ2-3	TRBV19	CASSIPGTSGRHTQYF	TGTGCCAGTAGTATCCCCGGGACTAGCGGGAGACATACGCAGTATTTT
NA	TRBD2	TRBJ2-1	TRBV9	CASSIAGGPYNEQFF	TGTGCCAGCAGTATAGCGGGAGGGCCCTACAATGAGCAGTTCTTC
NA	NA	TRBJ1-6	TRBV19	CASSIEDSPLHF	TGTGCCAGTAGTATCGAGGATTCACCCCTCCACTTT
NA	NA	TRBJ2-5	TRBV6-2/TRBV6-3	CASSFTGAQETQYF	TGTGCCAGCAGTTTCACAGGAGCCCAAGAGACCCAGTACTTC
NA	NA	TRBJ1-4	TRBV7-2	CASSLQGGTTTNEKLFF	TGTGCCAGCAGCTTACAGGGAGGTACTACAACTAATGAAAAACTGTTTTTT
NA	TRBD2	TRBJ2-7	TRBV6-2/TRBV6-3	CASSPGRTSGVIYEQYF	TGTGCCAGCAGTCCCGGACGGACTAGCGGGGTAATCTACGAGCAGTACTTC
NA	TRBD1	TRBJ2-1	TRBV7-9	CASSLKTGDHHSYNEQFF	TGTGCCAGCAGCTTAAAGACAGGGGATCATCACTCCTACAATGAGCAGTTCTTC
many	TRBD1	TRBJ1-3	TRBV13	CASSLRTGRVSGNTIYF	TGTGCCAGCAGCCTCCGGACAGGGAGAGTGTCCGGAAACACCATATATTTT
NA	NA	TRBJ1-2	TRBV5-5	CASSALSNYGYTF	TGTGCCAGCAGTGCACTCTCCAACTATGGCTACACCTTC
once	NA	TRBJ2-3	TRBV11-2	CASSLGNRDTDTQYF	TGTGCCAGCAGCCTAGGAAACAGGGACACAGATACGCAGTATTTT
NA	NA	TRBJ1-4	TRBV5-1	CASSLVAGSNEKLFF	TGCGCCAGCAGCTTGGTAGCAGGGTCTAATGAAAAACTGTTTTTT
NA	TRBD1	TRBJ2-7	TRBV6-5	CASSYYRGEQYF	TGTGCCAGCAGTTACTACAGGGGCGAGCAGTACTTC
NA	NA	TRBJ2-7	TRBV12-3/TRBV12-4	CASSWAGTYEQYF	TGTGCCAGCAGTTGGGCAGGGACCTACGAGCAGTACTTC
NA	NA	TRBJ2-2	TRBV13	CASSSSNTGELFF	TGTGCCAGCAGCTCCTCGAACACCGGGGAGCTGTTTTTT
NA	NA	TRBJ1-1	TRBV19	CASSGPDRSRKAFF	TGTGCCAGTAGTGGTCCCGACAGGTCTCGGAAAGCTTTCTTT
NA	TRBD2	TRBJ2-3	TRBV6-5	CASSPLAGGTDTQYF	TGTGCCAGCAGCCCCCTAGCGGGGGGCACAGATACGCAGTATTTT
NA	NA	TRBJ2-5	TRBV7-9	CASSGQWYQETQYF	TGTGCCAGCAGCGGACAGTGGTACCAAGAGACCCAGTACTTC
NA	NA	TRBJ1-4	TRBV7-2	CASSLYSSNEKLFF	TGTGCCAGCAGCTTATACAGTTCTAATGAAAAACTGTTTTTT
NA	TRBD1	TRBJ1-6	TRBV5-4	CASSRDRDYNSPLHF	TGTGCCAGCAGTAGGGACAGGGACTATAATTCACCCCTCCACTTT
NA	TRBD2	TRBJ2-2	TRBV24-1	CATSDPGTKNTGELFF	TGTGCCACCAGTGATCCCGGGACTAAAAACACCGGGGAGCTGTTTTTT
NA	NA	TRBJ2-7	TRBV5-6	CASSLVQNYEQYF	TGTGCCAGCAGCTTGGTACAGAATTACGAGCAGTACTTC
once	NA	TRBJ2-7	TRBV11-3	CASSYGYEQYF	TGTGCCAGCAGCTACGGCTACGAGCAGTACTTC
NA	TRBD2	TRBJ2-7	TRBV30	CAWSPLPGLAARYF	TGTGCCTGGAGTCCCCTTCCGGGACTAGCGGCGCGGTACTTC
NA	TRBD1	TRBJ2-2	TRBV5-4	CASSRLPGQGASGELFF	TGTGCCAGCAGCCGGCTGCCGGGACAGGGGGCATCCGGGGAGCTGTTTTTT
NA	TRBD1	TRBJ2-7	TRBV7-2	CASSLNRGPSYEQYF	TGTGCCAGCAGCTTAAACAGGGGGCCTTCCTACGAGCAGTACTTC
once	NA	TRBJ2-5	TRBV7-2	CASSPAETQYF	TGTGCCAGCAGCCCAGCGGAGACCCAGTACTTC
NA	NA	TRBJ2-1	TRBV24-1	CATSESPSAEGYNEQFF	TGTGCCACCAGTGAATCTCCTAGCGCGGAGGGCTACAATGAGCAGTTCTTC
few	TRBD2	TRBJ2-7	TRBV4-3	CASSQERSSLADSYEQYF	TGCGCCAGCAGCCAAGAGCGGTCCAGCCTAGCGGACTCCTACGAGCAGTACTTC
NA	TRBD2	TRBJ2-7	TRBV6-5	CASSLQGLAGDEQYF	TGTGCCAGCAGCCTACAGGGACTAGCGGGAGACGAGCAGTACTTC